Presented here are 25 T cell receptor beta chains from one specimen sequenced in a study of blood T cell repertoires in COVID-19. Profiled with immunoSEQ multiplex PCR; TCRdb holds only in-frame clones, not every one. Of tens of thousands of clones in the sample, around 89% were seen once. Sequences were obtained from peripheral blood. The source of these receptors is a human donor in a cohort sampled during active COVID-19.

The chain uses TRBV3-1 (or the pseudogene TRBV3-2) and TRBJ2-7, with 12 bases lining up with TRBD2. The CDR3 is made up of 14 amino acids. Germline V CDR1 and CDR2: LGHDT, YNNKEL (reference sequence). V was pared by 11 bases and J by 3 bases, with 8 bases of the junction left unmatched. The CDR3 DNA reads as TGTGCCGCCGCGAGGACTAGCGGGAACTACGAGCAGTACTTC. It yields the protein CAAARTSGNYEQYF.

The CDR3 DNA follows: TGCGCCAGCAGCTTGGGTGGCCTAGCGGGAACGTCAGTAGAGACCCAGTACTTC. Its translation is CASSLGGLAGTSVETQYF. The chain is built from TRBV5-1 and TRBJ2-5; 9 nucleotides align to TRBD2. The CDR3 extends over 18 amino acids. CDR1 is SGHRS and CDR2 is YFSETQ in the germline V gene. The V gene end was trimmed by 0 bases and the J gene end by 4 bases; junction bases not matched to a gene: 13.

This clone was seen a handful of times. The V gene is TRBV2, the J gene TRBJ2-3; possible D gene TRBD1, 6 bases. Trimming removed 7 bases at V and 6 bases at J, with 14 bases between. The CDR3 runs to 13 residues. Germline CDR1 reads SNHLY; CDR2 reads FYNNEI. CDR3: CASIRDNGDTQYF. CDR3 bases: TGTGCCAGCATTCGGGACAACGGCGATACGCAGTATTTT. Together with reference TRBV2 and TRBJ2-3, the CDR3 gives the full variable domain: EPEVTQTPSHQVTQMGQEVILRCVPISNHLYFYWYRQILGQKVEFLVSFYNNEISEKSEIFDDQFSVERPDGSNFTLKIRSTKLEDSAMYFCASIRDNGDTQYFGPGTRLTVL.

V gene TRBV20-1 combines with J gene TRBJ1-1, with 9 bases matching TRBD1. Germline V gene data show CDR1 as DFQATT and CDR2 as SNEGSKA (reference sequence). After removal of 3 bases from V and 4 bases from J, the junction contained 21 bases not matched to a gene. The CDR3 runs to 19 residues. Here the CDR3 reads CSASRRQGDRRPGGTEAFF. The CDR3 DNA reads TGCAGTGCTAGTCGCAGACAGGGGGACCGCCGCCCGGGGGGCACTGAAGCTTTCTTT.

CDR3 bases: TGCAGCGTCACCGGGACTAGCGGGATTGAGCAGTTCTTC. Translation gives CSVTGTSGIEQFF. The rearrangement joins TRBV29-1 to TRBJ2-1; 13 nucleotides match TRBD2. Germline trimming cut 6 bases from V and 9 bases from J; bases unmatched to any gene: 5. This CDR3 has 13 residues. Germline lookup yields CDR1 SQVTM and CDR2 ANQGSEA.

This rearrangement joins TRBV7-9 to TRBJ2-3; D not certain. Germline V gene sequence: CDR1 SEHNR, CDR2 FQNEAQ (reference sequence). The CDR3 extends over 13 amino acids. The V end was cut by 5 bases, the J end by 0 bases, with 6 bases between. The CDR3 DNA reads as TGTGCCAGCAGCCCACTAAGCACAGATACGCAGTATTTT. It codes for CASSPLSTDTQYF.

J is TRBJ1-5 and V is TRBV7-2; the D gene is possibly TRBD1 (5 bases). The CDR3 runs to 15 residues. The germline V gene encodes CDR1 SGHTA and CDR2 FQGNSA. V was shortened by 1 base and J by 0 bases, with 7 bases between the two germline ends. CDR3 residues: CASSLVTGSNQPQHF. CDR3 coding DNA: TGTGCCAGCAGCTTAGTTACAGGTAGCAATCAGCCCCAGCATTTT.

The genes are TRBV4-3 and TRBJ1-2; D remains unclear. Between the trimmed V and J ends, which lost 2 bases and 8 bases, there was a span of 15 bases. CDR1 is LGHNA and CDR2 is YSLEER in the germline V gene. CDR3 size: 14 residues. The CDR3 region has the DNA TGCGCCAGCAGCCAAAGGACTGGGCCCAACGGCTACACCTTC. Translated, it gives CASSQRTGPNGYTF.

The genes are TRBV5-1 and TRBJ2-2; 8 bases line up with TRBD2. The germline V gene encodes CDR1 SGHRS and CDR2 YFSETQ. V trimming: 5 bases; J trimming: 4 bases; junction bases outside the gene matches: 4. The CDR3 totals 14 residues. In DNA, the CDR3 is TGCGCCAGCAGAATAGCGGGACCCACCGGGGAGCTGTTTTTT. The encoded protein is CASRIAGPTGELFF.

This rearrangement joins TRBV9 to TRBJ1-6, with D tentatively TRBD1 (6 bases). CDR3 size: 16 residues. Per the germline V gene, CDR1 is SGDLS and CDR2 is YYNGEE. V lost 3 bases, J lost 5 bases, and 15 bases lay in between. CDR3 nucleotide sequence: TGTGCCAGCAGCGGGCCCGGGGACACCCATAATTCACCCCTCCACTTT. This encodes CASSGPGDTHNSPLHF. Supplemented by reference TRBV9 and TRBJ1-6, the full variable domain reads DSGVTQTPKHLITATGQRVTLRCSPRSGDLSVYWYQQSLDQGLQFLIQYYNGEERAKGNILERFSAQQFPDLHSELNLSSLELGDSALYFCASSGPGDTHNSPLHFGNGTRLTVT.

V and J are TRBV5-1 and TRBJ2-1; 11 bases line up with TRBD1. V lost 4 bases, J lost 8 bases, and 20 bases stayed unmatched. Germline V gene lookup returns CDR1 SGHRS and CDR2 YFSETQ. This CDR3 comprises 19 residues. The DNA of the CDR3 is TGCGCCAGCAGCGCCGGACTGGCGTGGACAGGGGGCAAGGTGGATGAGCAGTTCTTC. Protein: CASSAGLAWTGGKVDEQFF. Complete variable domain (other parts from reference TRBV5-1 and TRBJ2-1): KAGVTQTPRYLIKTRGQQVTLSCSPISGHRSVSWYQQTPGQGLQFLFEYFSETQRNKGNFPGRFSGRQFSNSRSEMNVSTLELGDSALYLCASSAGLAWTGGKVDEQFFGPGTRLTVL.

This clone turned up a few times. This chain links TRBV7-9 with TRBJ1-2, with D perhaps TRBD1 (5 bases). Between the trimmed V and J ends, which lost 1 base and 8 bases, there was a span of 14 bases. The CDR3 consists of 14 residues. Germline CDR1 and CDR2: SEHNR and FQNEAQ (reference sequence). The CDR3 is CASSLELRGWGYTF. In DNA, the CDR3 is TGTGCCAGCAGCTTAGAGCTTAGGGGATGGGGCTACACCTTC.

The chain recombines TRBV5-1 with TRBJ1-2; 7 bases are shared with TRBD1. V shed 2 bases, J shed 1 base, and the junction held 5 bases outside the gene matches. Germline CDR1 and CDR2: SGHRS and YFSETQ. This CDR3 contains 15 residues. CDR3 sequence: CASSFGSGGNYGYTF. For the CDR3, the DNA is TGCGCCAGCAGCTTCGGTTCAGGGGGTAACTATGGCTACACCTTC.

The CDR3 reads CSGRDSTKNIQYF. CDR3 sequence (DNA): TGCAGCGGACGGGACAGCACCAAAAACATTCAGTACTTC. The V and J genes are TRBV29-1 and TRBJ2-4, with 7 bases that match TRBD1. Losses at the gene ends were 7 bases for V and 2 bases for J; bases not matched to a gene: 5. Germline-derived CDR1 and CDR2 are SQVTM and ANQGSEA. This CDR3 region has 13 residues.

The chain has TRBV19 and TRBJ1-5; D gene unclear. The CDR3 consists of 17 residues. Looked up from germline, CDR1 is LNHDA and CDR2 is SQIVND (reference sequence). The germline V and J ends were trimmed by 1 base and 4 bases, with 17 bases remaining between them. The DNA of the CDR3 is TGTGCCAGTAGTATAGGGAATTGGCAGAGGCTGAATCAGCCCCAGCATTTT. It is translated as CASSIGNWQRLNQPQHF.

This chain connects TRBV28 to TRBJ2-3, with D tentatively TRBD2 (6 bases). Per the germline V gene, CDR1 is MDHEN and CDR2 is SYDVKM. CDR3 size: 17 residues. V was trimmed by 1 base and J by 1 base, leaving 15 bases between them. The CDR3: CASSLSGLGSGTDTQYF. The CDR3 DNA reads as TGTGCCAGCAGTTTATCGGGACTGGGTTCGGGCACAGATACGCAGTATTTT.

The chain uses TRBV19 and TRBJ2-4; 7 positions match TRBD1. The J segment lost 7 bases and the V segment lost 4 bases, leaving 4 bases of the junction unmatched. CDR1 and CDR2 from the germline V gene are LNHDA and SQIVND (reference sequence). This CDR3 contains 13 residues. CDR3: CASSNRGVNIQYF. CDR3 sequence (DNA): TGTGCCAGTAGTAACAGGGGTGTGAACATTCAGTACTTC.

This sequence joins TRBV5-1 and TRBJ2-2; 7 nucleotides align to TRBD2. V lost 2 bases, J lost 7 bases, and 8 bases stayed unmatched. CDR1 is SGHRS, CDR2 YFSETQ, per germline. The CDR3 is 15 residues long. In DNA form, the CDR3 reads TGCGCCAGCAGCTTCCGGGAGGACCGAGGCGGGGAGCTGTTTTTT. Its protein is CASSFREDRGGELFF.

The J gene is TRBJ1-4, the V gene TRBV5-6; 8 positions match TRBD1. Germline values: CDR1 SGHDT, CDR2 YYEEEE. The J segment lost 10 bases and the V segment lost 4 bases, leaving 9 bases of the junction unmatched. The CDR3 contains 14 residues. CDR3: CASSPGQALRKLFF. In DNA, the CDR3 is TGTGCCAGCAGCCCGGGACAGGCCCTGAGAAAACTGTTTTTT.

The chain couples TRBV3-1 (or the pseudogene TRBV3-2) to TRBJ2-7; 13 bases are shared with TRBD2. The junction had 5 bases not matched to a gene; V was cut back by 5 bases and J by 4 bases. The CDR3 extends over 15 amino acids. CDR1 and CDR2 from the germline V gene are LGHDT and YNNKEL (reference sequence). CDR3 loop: CASSGLAGAGYEQYF. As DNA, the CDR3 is TGTGCCAGCAGCGGACTAGCGGGAGCGGGGTACGAGCAGTACTTC.

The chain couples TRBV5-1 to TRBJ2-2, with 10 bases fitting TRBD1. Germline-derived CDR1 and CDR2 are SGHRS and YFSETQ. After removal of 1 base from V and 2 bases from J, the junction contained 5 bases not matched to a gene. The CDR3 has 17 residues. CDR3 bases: TGCGCCAGCAGCTTGCGGGACAGGGGATTCAACACCGGGGAGCTGTTTTTT. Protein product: CASSLRDRGFNTGELFF.

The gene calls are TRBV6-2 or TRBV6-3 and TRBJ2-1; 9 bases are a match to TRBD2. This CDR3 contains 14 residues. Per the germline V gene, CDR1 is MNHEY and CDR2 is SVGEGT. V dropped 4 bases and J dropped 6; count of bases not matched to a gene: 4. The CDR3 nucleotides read TGTGCCAGCAGTTTAGCGGGGGCCTCCAATGAGCAGTTCTTC. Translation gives CASSLAGASNEQFF.

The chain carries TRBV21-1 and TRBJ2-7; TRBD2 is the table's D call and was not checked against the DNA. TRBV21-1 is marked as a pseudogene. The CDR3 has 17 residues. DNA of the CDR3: TGTGCCAGCAGCCAAGAGACTAGCGGGGGGCCTTCCTACGAGCAGTACTTC. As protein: CASSQETSGGPSYEQYF.

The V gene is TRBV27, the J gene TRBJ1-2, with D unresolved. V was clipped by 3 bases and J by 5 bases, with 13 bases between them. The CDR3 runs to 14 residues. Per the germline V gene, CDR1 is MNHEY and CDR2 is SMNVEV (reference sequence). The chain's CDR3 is CASSFGDGRYGYTF. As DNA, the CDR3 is TGTGCCAGCAGTTTTGGCGATGGGAGATATGGCTACACCTTC.

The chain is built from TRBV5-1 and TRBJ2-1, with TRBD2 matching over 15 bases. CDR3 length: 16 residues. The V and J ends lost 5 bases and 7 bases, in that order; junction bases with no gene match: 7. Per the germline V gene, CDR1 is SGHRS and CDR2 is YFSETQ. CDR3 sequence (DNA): TGCGCCAGCAGGGAACCCGGGACTAGCGGGAGGAATGAGCAGTTCTTC. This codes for CASREPGTSGRNEQFF.